This TCR beta chain was captured in a study of post-analysis software for immune sequencing data. Libraries were made from TCR beta cDNA, and they carried unique molecular identifiers. Roughly 500,000 cDNA molecules were obtained per 1 to 10 million input T cells. TCRdb redid the calling of the PCR reads with MiXCR, one entry per CDR3 protein. The table has under 200,000 distinct CDR3 sequences, 30% to 45% seen once; the top ten hold around 30%. Study results and caveats: Comparison of patients with controls showed five TRBV segments more frequent in patients, TRBV5-6, TRBV5-1 and TRBV20-1 among them. Samples from a shared batch, those prepared together, strongly co-clustered by F measure.

Of note for this clonotype: Antigen unknown.

CDR1 is SQVTM and CDR2 is ANQGSEA in the germline V gene. CDR3 length: 13 residues. Trimming removed 4 bases from V and 10 bases from J; junction bases left unmatched: 7. This sequence was found in a girl between 10 and 17 years old with multiple sclerosis. Material: blood, obtained after autologous hematopoietic stem cell transplantation. The chain joins TRBV29-1 to TRBJ2-1, with 10 bases aligning to TRBD2. In DNA, the CDR3 is TGCAGCGTTGGGGCTAGCGGGAGTTTCGAGCAGTTCTTC. It encodes CSVGASGSFEQFF.